These T cell receptor beta chains were read from a single sample in a study of blood T cells in healthy people across ages. TCRdb called the 5' RACE reads again in MiXCR, with one record for every CDR3 protein. The sample has some 700,000 distinct CDR3 sequences; 35% to 45% are singletons. Material for sequencing was blood. These receptors were collected from a woman aged 60-75 years in good health. The CDR3 runs from the conserved cysteine through the conserved F or W. A D gene is named only where the DNA matches it firmly. Some rows have no size entry. The others give once, few or many, or a class for an expanded clone.

d_call j_call v_call clone_size cdr3_aa cdr3_nt
TRBD1 TRBJ2-7 TRBV20-1 many CSAPGQGFYEQYF TGCAGTGCTCCTGGACAGGGATTCTACGAGCAGTACTTC
TRBD1 TRBJ2-1 TRBV10-3 . CATGQGGDGNEQFF TGTGCCACCGGACAGGGCGGAGATGGCAATGAGCAGTTCTTC
TRBD2 TRBJ2-5 TRBV25-1 . CASSAQLAGGQETQYF TGTGCCAGCAGTGCCCAACTAGCGGGAGGCCAAGAGACCCAGTACTTC
. TRBJ2-7 TRBV5-6 . CASSPVEPVYNEQYF TGTGCCAGCAGCCCCGTCGAACCAGTTTACAATGAGCAGTACTTC
TRBD2 TRBJ2-7 TRBV20-1 . CCAFLAGGFYEQYF TGCTGTGCTTTCCTAGCGGGGGGCTTCTACGAGCAGTACTTC
. TRBJ1-1 TRBV7-9 . CASSLGRVNTEAFF TGTGCCAGCAGCTTGGGCAGGGTGAACACTGAAGCTTTCTTT
. TRBJ2-1 TRBV27 . CASSPRTGRPNYNEQFF TGTGCCAGCAGTCCTCGAACGGGACGGCCAAATTACAATGAGCAGTTCTTC
. TRBJ2-1 TRBV3-1 . CASSQGYPGETQFF TGTGCCAGCAGCCAGGGCTACCCCGGGGAGACCCAGTTCTTC
TRBD2 TRBJ2-4 TRBV20-1 . CSASIAGVHYEKYF TGCAGTGCTAGTATAGCGGGAGTCCACTACGAGAAGTACTTC
. TRBJ2-7 TRBV5-1 few CASSFGSAFSYEQYF TGCGCCAGCAGCTTCGGTAGCGCCTTCTCCTACGAGCAGTACTTC
. TRBJ2-5 TRBV10-3 many CAISPLGETQYF TGTGCCATCAGTCCACTTGGGGAGACCCAGTACTTC
. TRBJ1-5 TRBV12-3/TRBV12-4 . CASSRSGAGGNQPQHF TGTGCCAGCAGTCGATCAGGGGCGGGGGGCAATCAGCCCCAGCATTTT
. TRBJ2-6 TRBV4-1 . CASSQDTSPYSSGANVLTF TGCGCCAGCAGCCAAGATACCTCGCCCTACAGCTCTGGGGCCAACGTCCTGACTTTC
TRBD1 TRBJ2-3 TRBV5-6 . CASSLQGARVDTQYF TGTGCCAGCAGCTTACAGGGGGCTCGTGTCGATACGCAGTATTTT
TRBD1 TRBJ2-7 TRBV9 . CASSSPTGSYNEQYF TGTGCCAGCAGCTCTCCGACAGGGTCCTACAATGAGCAGTACTTC
. TRBJ2-5 TRBV3-1 . CASSQDNLGEETQYF TGTGCCAGCAGCCAAGACAATCTAGGGGAAGAGACCCAGTACTTC
TRBD1 TRBJ2-1 TRBV5-6 . CASSPPGQRRGTPPLGFF TGTGCCAGCAGCCCGCCGGGACAGCGAAGGGGGACCCCTCCCTTAGGGTTCTTC
. TRBJ2-5 TRBV7-2 few CASSLAGFIQETQYF TGTGCCAGCAGCTTAGCAGGGTTCATCCAAGAGACCCAGTACTTC
TRBD1 TRBJ2-4 TRBV7-2 . CASSDPRDRPKNIQYF TGTGCCAGCAGCGACCCCCGGGACAGGCCAAAAAACATTCAGTACTTC
TRBD2 TRBJ2-5 TRBV20-1 . CSARGSDTGGPVETQYF TGCAGTGCTAGAGGGAGCGATACGGGGGGGCCGGTAGAGACCCAGTACTTC
TRBD1 TRBJ1-2 TRBV10-3 few CATLGQGSGYTF TGTGCCACGCTGGGACAGGGTTCTGGCTACACCTTC
TRBD2 TRBJ2-7 TRBV4-3 . CASSPSPGTIINEQYF TGCGCCAGCAGCCCTAGCCCCGGGACTATAATCAATGAGCAGTACTTC
. TRBJ2-5 TRBV12-3/TRBV12-4 many CASSLTTQETQYF TGTGCCAGCAGTCTGACTACTCAAGAGACCCAGTACTTC
. TRBJ1-4 TRBV5-8 . CATPNIAMVSFATNEKLFF TGTGCCACCCCGAATATTGCGATGGTCTCCTTTGCAACTAATGAAAAACTGTTTTTT
. TRBJ2-3 TRBV29-1 . CSVEWGEAFEQYF TGCAGCGTTGAATGGGGGGAGGCCTTCGAACAGTATTTT
. TRBJ2-4 TRBV29-1 . CSATRETKNIQYF TGCAGTGCTACCAGGGAAACCAAAAACATTCAGTACTTC
TRBD1 TRBJ1-2 TRBV6-5 many CASRGQGSGYGYTF TGTGCCAGCAGGGGACAGGGGTCGGGCTATGGCTACACCTTC
TRBD1 TRBJ2-7 TRBV12-3/TRBV12-4 many CASKKAGGRYEQYF TGTGCCAGCAAAAAGGCAGGGGGCCGATACGAGCAGTACTTC
. TRBJ2-7 TRBV9 . CASSVEGTAPPEQYF TGTGCCAGCAGCGTGGAGGGGACAGCGCCCCCGGAGCAGTACTTC
. TRBJ1-4 TRBV27 . CASSLSTTATNEKLFF TGTGCCAGCAGTTTATCGACGACTGCAACTAATGAAAAACTGTTTTTT
. TRBJ2-1 TRBV29-1 . CSEVGDNEQFF TGCAGCGAGGTCGGAGACAATGAGCAGTTCTTC
. TRBJ1-2 TRBV6-6 few CASSYPTEEQGYGYTF TGTGCCAGCAGTTACCCGACCGAAGAACAGGGCTATGGCTACACCTTC
. TRBJ2-1 TRBV6-1 . CASERDPYNEQFF TGTGCCAGCGAAAGGGACCCCTACAATGAGCAGTTCTTC
TRBD1 TRBJ1-6 TRBV5-1 . CASSTGGGTDNSPLHF TGCGCCAGCAGTACGGGAGGTGGGACAGATAATTCACCCCTCCACTTT
TRBD1 TRBJ2-7 TRBV20-1 many CSARDPGGYEQYF TGCAGTGCTAGAGATCCAGGGGGCTACGAGCAGTACTTC
. TRBJ1-2 TRBV11-2 . CASSLVAGYTF TGTGCCAGCAGCTTAGTCGCTGGCTACACCTTC
. TRBJ2-3 TRBV5-1 . CASSLSGPGQDTQYF TGCGCCAGCAGCTTAAGCGGGCCGGGACAAGATACGCAGTATTTT
TRBD1 TRBJ2-7 TRBV5-1 . CASHRGQGDEQYF TGCGCCAGCCACCGGGGACAGGGTGACGAGCAGTACTTC
TRBD1 TRBJ2-7 TRBV4-1 . CASSQGRPGQGDYEQYF TGCGCCAGCAGCCAAGGGCGGCCGGGACAGGGGGACTACGAGCAGTACTTC
. TRBJ2-7 TRBV7-9 few CASGIGDEQYF TGTGCCAGCGGGATAGGGGACGAGCAGTACTTC
. TRBJ2-1 TRBV20-1 few CSARSGVTYNEQFF TGCAGTGCTAGATCGGGAGTCACCTACAATGAGCAGTTCTTC
TRBD1 TRBJ1-6 TRBV28 . CASSQTTGTGGRSSPLHF TGTGCCAGCAGCCAGACCACCGGGACAGGGGGCCGGAGTTCACCCCTCCACTTT
. TRBJ1-5 TRBV27 . CASSLRGDQSFSNQPQHF TGTGCCAGCAGTTTAAGGGGGGACCAGTCCTTTAGCAATCAGCCCCAGCATTTT
TRBD2 TRBJ2-5 TRBV20-1 . CSAILSGIATQYF TGCAGTGCTATTCTTAGCGGGATAGCGACCCAGTACTTC
. TRBJ2-7 TRBV3-1 . CASSQVGNEQYF TGTGCCAGCAGCCAAGTTGGGAACGAGCAGTACTTC
. TRBJ2-1 TRBV7-2 . CASSRDALYNEQFF TGTGCCAGCAGCAGGGACGCCCTCTACAATGAGCAGTTCTTC
TRBD1 TRBJ2-7 TRBV12-3/TRBV12-4 . CASSSRTGYGSYEQYF TGTGCCAGCAGTTCGAGGACAGGGTATGGTTCCTACGAGCAGTACTTC
TRBD1 TRBJ1-4 TRBV3-1 few CASSQARDRGEKLFF TGTGCCAGCAGCCAAGCGCGGGACAGGGGGGAAAAACTGTTTTTT
TRBD2 TRBJ2-1 TRBV18 . CASSQTGTSYNEQFF TGTGCCAGCTCACAAACCGGGACTAGTTACAATGAGCAGTTCTTC
TRBD2 TRBJ2-5 TRBV7-7 . CASSLLAGGTGTRYF TGTGCCAGCAGCTTGCTAGCGGGGGGGACTGGGACCCGGTACTTC
TRBD1 TRBJ2-6 TRBV6-5 once CASSWDRDVPGANVLTF TGTGCCAGCAGTTGGGACAGGGACGTTCCTGGGGCCAACGTCCTGACTTTC
. TRBJ2-3 TRBV29-1 . CSVGQGGDTLYF TGCAGCGTTGGACAGGGAGGAGATACGCTGTATTTT
. TRBJ2-7 TRBV9 . CASSQSPSIEHEQYF TGTGCCAGCAGCCAATCTCCGAGTATCGAACACGAGCAGTACTTC
. TRBJ1-5 TRBV29-1 few CSVAPSGGQGQPQHF TGCAGCGTTGCTCCCAGCGGGGGCCAGGGTCAGCCCCAGCATTTT
. TRBJ2-7 TRBV6-2/TRBV6-3 . CASSTRQGLYEQYF TGTGCCAGCAGTACCCGACAGGGACTTTACGAGCAGTACTTC
. TRBJ1-1 TRBV28 . CASREVNTEAFF TGTGCCAGCAGGGAGGTGAACACTGAAGCTTTCTTT
. TRBJ2-5 TRBV9 . CASSAQGAGSIQETQYF TGTGCCAGCAGCGCCCAAGGGGCGGGGTCTATCCAAGAGACCCAGTACTTC
TRBD2 TRBJ2-5 TRBV6-2/TRBV6-3 . CASTFHGGGRQETQYF TGTGCCAGCACGTTCCATGGCGGGGGGCGCCAAGAGACCCAGTACTTC
TRBD2 TRBJ2-3 TRBV20-1 . CSARGHSGGPTHHTDTQYF TGCAGTGCTAGGGGACATAGCGGGGGGCCCACCCATCACACAGATACGCAGTATTTT
TRBD2 TRBJ2-5 TRBV7-3 few CASTQVGGGETQYF TGTGCCAGCACTCAAGTGGGGGGGGGAGAGACCCAGTACTTC